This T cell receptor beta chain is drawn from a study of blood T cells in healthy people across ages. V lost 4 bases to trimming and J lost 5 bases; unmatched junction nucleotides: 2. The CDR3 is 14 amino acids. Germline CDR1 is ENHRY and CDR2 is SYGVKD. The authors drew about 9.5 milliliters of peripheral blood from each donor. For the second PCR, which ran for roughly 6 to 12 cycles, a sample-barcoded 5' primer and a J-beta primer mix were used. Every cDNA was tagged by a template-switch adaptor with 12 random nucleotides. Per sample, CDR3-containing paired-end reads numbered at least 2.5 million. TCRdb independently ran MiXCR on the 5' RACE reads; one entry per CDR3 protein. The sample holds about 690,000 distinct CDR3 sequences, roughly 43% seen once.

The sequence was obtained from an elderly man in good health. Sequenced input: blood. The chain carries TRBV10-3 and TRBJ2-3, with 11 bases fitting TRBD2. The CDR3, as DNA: TGTGCCATCAGTGGGGGACTAGCGGAAGATACGCAGTATTTT. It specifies CAISGGLAEDTQYF.